The T cell receptor (beta chain) under discussion was sequenced for a study of early T cells in non-severe SARS-CoV-2 infection. Study-wide context: Investigators sequenced bulk RNA drawn from unsorted whole blood, and chains remained unpaired.

Unique molecular identifiers tagged individual cDNA molecules. TCRdb called the 5' RACE reads again in MiXCR, with one record for every CDR3 protein. The sample holds 55,000 to 70,000 distinct CDR3 sequences; 4.6% are singletons and the top ten take under 4%. The table lists this clonotype with many counts. What it binds is unknown. The CDR3 sequence is 13 residues long. The germline CDR1 and CDR2 sequences are MNHEY and SMNVEV (reference sequence). V was cut by 1 base and J by 1 base, with 5 bases left in between. General study points: Matching with VDJdb favored anti-spike CD8 responses (missing private and CD4 specificities).

The starting material was whole blood, obtained at baseline. This TCR was sampled from an adult who was a healthcare worker with PCR-confirmed SARS-CoV-2 infection or an uninfected control (not recorded which). The donor label of this sample is uncertain. V and J are TRBV27 and TRBJ2-7; D is ambiguous. The CDR3 DNA reads TGTGCCAGCAGTTTATTACTTTCCTACGAGCAGTACTTC. Translating gives CASSLLLSYEQYF.